This entry is about one TCR beta chain. The treatment is: about 20 received Ad26.COV2.S at low or high dose, single or two shots; roughly five received placebo; per-sample allocation not given. Sampling was performed 63 days after the first vaccine or placebo injection. Participants' vaccine, an Ad26 vector, delivered Wuhan-strain SARS-CoV-2 spike. This sample stems from a study of Ad26.COV2.S vaccination and SARS-CoV-2 variants. Repertoires were generated with immunoSEQ multiplex PCR, while TCRdb's copy carries only in-frame clones and drops some. This table holds hundreds of thousands of clones, 65% to 90% found once. Source: peripheral blood, taken in a trial of Ad26.COV2.S vaccine versus placebo. This clonotype originated in a person between 18 and 65 years old who received the Ad26.COV2.S COVID-19 vaccine or a placebo.

CDR3 protein: CATRRAGGYNEQFF. The CDR3 DNA reads as TGTGCCACCAGGCGGGCGGGAGGCTACAATGAGCAGTTCTTC. This rearrangement joins TRBV27 to TRBJ2-1, with 8 bases fitting TRBD2. This CDR3 spans 14 amino acids. Trimming took 10 bases from V and 3 from J; bases not matched to a gene: 8. Germline V gene lookup returns CDR1 MNHEY and CDR2 SMNVEV (reference sequence).